This T cell receptor beta chain is from a study of regulatory T cells in long-lasting Graves disease. Study overall: Graves' patients who were just diagnosed had used antithyroid drugs for under 3 months.

Indicated time point: newly diagnosed GD, antithyroid drugs for less than 3 months. RNA extracted from PBMCs served as the sequencing template. With iRepertoire HTBI primers and Arm-PCR of CDR3 regions, TCR beta libraries were built. MiXCR was run by TCRdb on the multiplex PCR reads, yielding one entry per CDR3 protein. The data contain about 530,000 distinct CDR3 sequences, about 16% of them singletons. This clonotype was found many times. These data were also filed under a second study, of T cells in Graves' hyperthyroidism and ophthalmopathy. That paper notes: Exclusions: uncontrolled infection, other autoimmune disease, pregnancy, lactation. TCR CDR3 regions were first amplified by RT-PCR with HTBI primers.

The TCR originated in a woman aged 35 to 59 with Graves disease. Specimen: peripheral blood mononuclear cells (PBMCs), collected at new diagnosis, from a patient treated with antithyroid drugs.

CDR3 protein: CASSWMGSGNTIYF. The DNA of the CDR3 is TGTGCCAGCAGTTGGATGGGGTCTGGAAACACCATATATTTT. The V and J genes are TRBV28 and TRBJ1-3; D gene ambiguous. Germline CDR1 reads MDHEN; CDR2 reads SYDVKM. The CDR3 has 14 residues. V lost 4 bases, J lost 1 base, and 8 bases lay in between. Complete variable domain (other parts from reference TRBV28 and TRBJ1-3): DVKVTQSSRYLVKRTGEKVFLECVQDMDHENMFWYRQDPGLGLRLIYFSYDVKMKEKGDIPEGYSVSREKKERFSLILESASTNQTSMYLCASSWMGSGNTIYFGEGSWLTVV.